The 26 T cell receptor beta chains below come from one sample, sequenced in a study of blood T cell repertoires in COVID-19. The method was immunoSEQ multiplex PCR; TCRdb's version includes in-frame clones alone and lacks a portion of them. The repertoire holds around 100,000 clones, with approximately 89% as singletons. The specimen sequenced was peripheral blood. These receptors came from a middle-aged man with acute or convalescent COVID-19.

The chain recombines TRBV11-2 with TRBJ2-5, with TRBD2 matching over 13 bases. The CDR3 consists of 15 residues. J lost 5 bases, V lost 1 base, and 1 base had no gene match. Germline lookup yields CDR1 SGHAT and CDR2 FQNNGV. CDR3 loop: CASSLGTSGGETQYF. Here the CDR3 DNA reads TGTGCCAGCAGCTTAGGGACTAGCGGGGGTGAGACCCAGTACTTC.

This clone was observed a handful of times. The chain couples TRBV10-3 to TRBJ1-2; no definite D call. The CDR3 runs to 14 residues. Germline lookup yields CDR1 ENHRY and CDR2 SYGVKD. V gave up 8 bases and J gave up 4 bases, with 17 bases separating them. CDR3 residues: CAIPSGRESYGYTF. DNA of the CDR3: TGTGCCATCCCAAGCGGTCGAGAGAGCTATGGCTACACCTTC.

Written as DNA, the CDR3 is TGTGCCAGCAGTTTAGATTGGCACGAGCAGTACTTC. Translating it yields CASSLDWHEQYF. The chain joins TRBV12-3 or TRBV12-4 to TRBJ2-7; the D is unclear. This CDR3 comprises 12 residues. V was clipped by 1 base and J by 5 bases, with 6 bases between them.

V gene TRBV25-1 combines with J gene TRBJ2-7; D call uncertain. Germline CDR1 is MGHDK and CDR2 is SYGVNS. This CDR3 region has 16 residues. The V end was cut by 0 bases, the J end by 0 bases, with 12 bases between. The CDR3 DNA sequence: TGTGCCAGCAGTGAATATATAACACCGGGCTCCTACGAGCAGTACTTC. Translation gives CASSEYITPGSYEQYF.

For the CDR3, the DNA is TGTGCCAGCACCCTCACTTGGAATCAGCCCCAGCATTTT. This encodes CASTLTWNQPQHF. J is TRBJ1-5 and V is TRBV12-3 or TRBV12-4; no clear D. CDR3 length: 13 amino acids. Trimming stripped 7 bases from V and 4 bases from J, with 11 bases between.

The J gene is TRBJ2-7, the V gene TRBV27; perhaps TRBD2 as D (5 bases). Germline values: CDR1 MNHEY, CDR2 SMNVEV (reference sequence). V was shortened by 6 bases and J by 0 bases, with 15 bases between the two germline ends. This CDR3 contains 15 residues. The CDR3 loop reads CASSPSGAHSYEQYF. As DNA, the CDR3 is TGTGCCAGCAGCCCAAGCGGTGCCCACTCCTACGAGCAGTACTTC.

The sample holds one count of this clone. CDR3 sequence reads: CAWRWAEKFKQRSPLHF. The CDR3, as DNA: TGTGCCTGGAGGTGGGCAGAGAAATTTAAGCAGAGATCACCCCTCCACTTT. This rearrangement joins TRBV30 to TRBJ1-6; D is undetermined. Trimming pared 3 bases from V and 10 bases from J, leaving 25 bases between. Germline CDR1 GTSNPN, CDR2 SVGIG (reference sequence). The CDR3 has 17 residues.

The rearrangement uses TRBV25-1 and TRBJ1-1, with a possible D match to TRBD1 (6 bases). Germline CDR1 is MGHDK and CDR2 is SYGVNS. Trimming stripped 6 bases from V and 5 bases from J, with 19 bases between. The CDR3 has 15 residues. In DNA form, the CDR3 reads TGTGCCAGCAGCTTTTTCGAGGGGGTAGGTACTGAAGCTTTCTTT. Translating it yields CASSFFEGVGTEAFF.

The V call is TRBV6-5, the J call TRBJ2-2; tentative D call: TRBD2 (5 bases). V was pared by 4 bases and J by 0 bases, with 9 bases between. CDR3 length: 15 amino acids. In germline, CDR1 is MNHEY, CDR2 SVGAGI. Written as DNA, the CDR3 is TGTGCCAGCAGTTTAGCGAGAACGAACACCGGGGAGCTGTTTTTT. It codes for CASSLARTNTGELFF.

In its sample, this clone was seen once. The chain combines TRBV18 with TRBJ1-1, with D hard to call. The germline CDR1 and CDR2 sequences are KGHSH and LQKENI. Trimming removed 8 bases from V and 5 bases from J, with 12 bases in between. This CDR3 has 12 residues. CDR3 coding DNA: TGTGCCAGCGGGTCGGGCGGGACTGAAGCTTTCTTT. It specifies CASGSGGTEAFF.

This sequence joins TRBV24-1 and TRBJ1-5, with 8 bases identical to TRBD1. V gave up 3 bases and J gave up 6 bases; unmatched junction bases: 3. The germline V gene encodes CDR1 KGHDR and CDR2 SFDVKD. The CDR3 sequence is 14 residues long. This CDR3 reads CATSDATGVQPQHF. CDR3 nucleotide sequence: TGTGCCACCAGTGATGCGACAGGGGTTCAGCCCCAGCATTTT.

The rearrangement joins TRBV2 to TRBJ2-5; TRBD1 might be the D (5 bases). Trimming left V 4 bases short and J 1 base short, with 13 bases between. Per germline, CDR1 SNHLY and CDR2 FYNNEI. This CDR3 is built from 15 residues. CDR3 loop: CASSVIRGPQETQYF. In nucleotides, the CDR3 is TGTGCCAGCAGTGTGATAAGGGGCCCCCAAGAGACCCAGTACTTC.

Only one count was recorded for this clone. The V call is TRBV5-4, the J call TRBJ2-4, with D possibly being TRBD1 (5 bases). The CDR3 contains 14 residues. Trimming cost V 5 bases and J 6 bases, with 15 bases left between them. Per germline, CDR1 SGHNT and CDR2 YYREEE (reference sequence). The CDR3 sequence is CASSRQGSSNIQYF. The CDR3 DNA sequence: TGTGCCAGCAGTCGTCAGGGTTCATCAAACATTCAGTACTTC. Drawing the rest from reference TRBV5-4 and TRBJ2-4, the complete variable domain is ETGVTQSPTHLIKTRGQQVTLRCSSQSGHNTVSWYQQALGQGPQFIFQYYREEENGRGNFPPRFSGLQFPNYSSELNVNALELDDSALYLCASSRQGSSNIQYFGAGTRLSVL.

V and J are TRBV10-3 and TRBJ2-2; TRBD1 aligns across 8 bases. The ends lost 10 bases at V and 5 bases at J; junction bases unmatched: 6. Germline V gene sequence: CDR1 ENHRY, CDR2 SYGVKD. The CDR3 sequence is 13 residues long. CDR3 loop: CATEDRATGELFF. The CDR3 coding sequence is TGTGCCACCGAGGACAGGGCTACCGGGGAGCTGTTTTTT.

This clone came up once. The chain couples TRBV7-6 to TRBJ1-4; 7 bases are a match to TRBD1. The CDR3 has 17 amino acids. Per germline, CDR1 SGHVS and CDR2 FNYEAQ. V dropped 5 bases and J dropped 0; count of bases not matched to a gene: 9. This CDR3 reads CASSAAGTESTNEKLFF. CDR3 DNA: TGTGCCAGCAGCGCCGCCGGGACAGAATCAACTAATGAAAAACTGTTTTTT.

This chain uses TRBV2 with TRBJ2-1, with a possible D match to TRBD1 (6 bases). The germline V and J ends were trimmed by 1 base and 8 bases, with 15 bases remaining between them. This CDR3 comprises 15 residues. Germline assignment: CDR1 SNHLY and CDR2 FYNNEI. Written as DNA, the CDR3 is TGTGCCAGCAGTGAAGATCCCACAGGGATCGATGAGCAGTTCTTC. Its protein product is CASSEDPTGIDEQFF.

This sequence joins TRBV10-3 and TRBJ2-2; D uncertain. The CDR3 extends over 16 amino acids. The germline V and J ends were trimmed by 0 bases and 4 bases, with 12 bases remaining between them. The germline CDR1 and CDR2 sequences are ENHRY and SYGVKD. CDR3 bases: TGTGCCATCAGTGAGTCGGCAGACACTGGCACCGGGGAGCTGTTTTTT. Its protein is CAISESADTGTGELFF.

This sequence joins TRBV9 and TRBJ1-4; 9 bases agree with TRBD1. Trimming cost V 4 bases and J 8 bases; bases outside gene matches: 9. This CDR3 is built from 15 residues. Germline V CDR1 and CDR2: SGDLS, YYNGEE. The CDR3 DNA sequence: TGTGCCAGCAGCCCACAGGGGGCCATTCGGGAAAAACTGTTTTTT. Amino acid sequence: CASSPQGAIREKLFF.

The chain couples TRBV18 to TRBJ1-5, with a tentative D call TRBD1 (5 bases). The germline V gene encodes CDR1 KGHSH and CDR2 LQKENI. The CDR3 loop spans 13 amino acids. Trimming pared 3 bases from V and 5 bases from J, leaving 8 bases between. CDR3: CASSPGGDQPQHF. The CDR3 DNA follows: TGTGCCAGCTCACCGGGGGGAGATCAGCCCCAGCATTTT.

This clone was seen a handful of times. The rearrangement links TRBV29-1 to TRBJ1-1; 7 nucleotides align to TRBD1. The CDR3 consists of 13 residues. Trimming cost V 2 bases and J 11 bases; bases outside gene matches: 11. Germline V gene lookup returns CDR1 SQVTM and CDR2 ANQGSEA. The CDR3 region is CSVELSRGIGAFF. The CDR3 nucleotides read TGCAGCGTTGAATTATCCAGGGGGATAGGGGCTTTCTTT. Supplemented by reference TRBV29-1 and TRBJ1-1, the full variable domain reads SAVISQKPSRDICQRGTSLTIQCQVDSQVTMMFWYRQQPGQSLTLIATANQGSEATYESGFVIDKFPISRPNLTFSTLTVSNMSPEDSSIYLCSVELSRGIGAFFGQGTRLTVV.

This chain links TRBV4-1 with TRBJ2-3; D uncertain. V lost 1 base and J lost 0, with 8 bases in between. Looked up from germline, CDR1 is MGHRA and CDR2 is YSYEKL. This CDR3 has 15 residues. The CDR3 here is CASSQGRSSTDTQYF. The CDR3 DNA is TGCGCCAGCAGCCAAGGGCGGAGTAGCACAGATACGCAGTATTTT.

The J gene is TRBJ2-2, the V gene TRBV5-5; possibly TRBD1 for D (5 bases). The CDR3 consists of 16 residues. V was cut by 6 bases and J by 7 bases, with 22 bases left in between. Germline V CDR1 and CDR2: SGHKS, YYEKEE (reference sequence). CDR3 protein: CASKTEPGMFIGELFF. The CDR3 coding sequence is TGTGCCAGCAAAACGGAACCAGGGATGTTTATCGGGGAGCTGTTTTTT. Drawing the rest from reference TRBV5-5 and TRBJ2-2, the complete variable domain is DAGVTQSPTHLIKTRGQQVTLRCSPISGHKSVSWYQQVLGQGPQFIFQYYEKEERGRGNFPDRFSARQFPNYSSELNVNALLLGDSALYLCASKTEPGMFIGELFFGEGSRLTVL.

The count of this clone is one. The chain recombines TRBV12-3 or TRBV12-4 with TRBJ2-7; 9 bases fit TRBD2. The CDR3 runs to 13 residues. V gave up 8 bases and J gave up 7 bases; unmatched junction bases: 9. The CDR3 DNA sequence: TGTGCCAGCGGGGGTAGCGGGAGTGGGGAGCAGTACTTC. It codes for CASGGSGSGEQYF.

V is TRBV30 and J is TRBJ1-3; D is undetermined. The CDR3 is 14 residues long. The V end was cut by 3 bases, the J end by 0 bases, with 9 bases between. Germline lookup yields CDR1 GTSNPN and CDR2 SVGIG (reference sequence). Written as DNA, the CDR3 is TGTGCCTGGAGGTACAGCCTCTCTGGAAACACCATATATTTT. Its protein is CAWRYSLSGNTIYF.

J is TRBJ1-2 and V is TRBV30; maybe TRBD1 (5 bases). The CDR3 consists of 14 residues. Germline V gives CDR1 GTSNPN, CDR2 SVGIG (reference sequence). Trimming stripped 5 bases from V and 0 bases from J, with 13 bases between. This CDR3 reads CAWEVRGTNYGYTF. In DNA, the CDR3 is TGTGCCTGGGAAGTACGGGGGACTAACTATGGCTACACCTTC. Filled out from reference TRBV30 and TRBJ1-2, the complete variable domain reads SQTIHQWPATLVQPVGSPLSLECTVEGTSNPNLYWYRQAAGRGLQLLFYSVGIGQISSEVPQNLSASRPQDRQFILSSKKLLLSDSGFYLCAWEVRGTNYGYTFGSGTRLTVV.

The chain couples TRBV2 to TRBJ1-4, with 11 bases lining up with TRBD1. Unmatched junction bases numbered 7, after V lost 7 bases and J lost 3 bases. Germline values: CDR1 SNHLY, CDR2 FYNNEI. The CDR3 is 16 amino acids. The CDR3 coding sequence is TGTGCCAGCAAATGGGACAGGGGGTCGTCTAATGAAAAACTGTTTTTT. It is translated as CASKWDRGSSNEKLFF.